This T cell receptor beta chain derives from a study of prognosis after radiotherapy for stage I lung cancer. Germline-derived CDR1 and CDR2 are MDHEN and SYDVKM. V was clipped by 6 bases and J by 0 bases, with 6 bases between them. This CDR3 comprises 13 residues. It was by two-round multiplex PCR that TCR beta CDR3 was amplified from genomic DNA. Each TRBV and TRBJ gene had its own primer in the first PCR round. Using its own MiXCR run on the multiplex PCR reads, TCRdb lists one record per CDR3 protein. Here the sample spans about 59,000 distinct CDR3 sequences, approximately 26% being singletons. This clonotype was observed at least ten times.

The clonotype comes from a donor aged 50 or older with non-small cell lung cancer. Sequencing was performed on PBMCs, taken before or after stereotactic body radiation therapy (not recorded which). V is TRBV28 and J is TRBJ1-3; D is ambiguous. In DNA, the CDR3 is TGTGCCAGCAGCCTCCTCTCTGGAAACACCATATATTTT. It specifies CASSLLSGNTIYF.